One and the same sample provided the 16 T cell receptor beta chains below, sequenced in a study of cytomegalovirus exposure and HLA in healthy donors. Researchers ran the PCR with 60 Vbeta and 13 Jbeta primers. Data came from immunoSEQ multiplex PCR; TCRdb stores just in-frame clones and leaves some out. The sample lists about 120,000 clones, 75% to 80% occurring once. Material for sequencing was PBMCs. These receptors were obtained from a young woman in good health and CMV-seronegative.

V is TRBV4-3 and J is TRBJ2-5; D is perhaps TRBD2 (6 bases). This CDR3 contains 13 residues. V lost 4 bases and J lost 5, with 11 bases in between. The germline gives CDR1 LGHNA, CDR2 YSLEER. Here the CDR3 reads CASSLTSLETQYF. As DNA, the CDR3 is TGCGCCAGCAGCCTGACTAGTTTGGAGACCCAGTACTTC.

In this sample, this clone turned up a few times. As DNA, the CDR3 is TGCGCCAGCAGCCAAGATGGCGGGAGTGAGCACAATGAGCAGTTCTTC. Translation: CASSQDGGSEHNEQFF. V and J are TRBV4-3 and TRBJ2-1; 7 positions match TRBD2. Per the germline V gene, CDR1 is LGHNA and CDR2 is YSLEER. V lost 0 bases, J lost 5 bases, and 7 bases stayed unmatched. The CDR3 runs to 16 residues.

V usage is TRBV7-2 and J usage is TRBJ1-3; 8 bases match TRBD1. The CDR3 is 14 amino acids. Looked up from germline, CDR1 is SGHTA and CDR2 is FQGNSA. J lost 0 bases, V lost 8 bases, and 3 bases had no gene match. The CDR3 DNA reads TGTGCCAGCGATGGGACAGGCTCTGGAAACACCATATATTTT. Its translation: CASDGTGSGNTIYF.

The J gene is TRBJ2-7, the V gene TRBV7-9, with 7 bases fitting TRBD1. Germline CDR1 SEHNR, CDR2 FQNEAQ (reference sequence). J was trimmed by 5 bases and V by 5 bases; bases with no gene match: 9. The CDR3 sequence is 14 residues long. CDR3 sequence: CASSHRDRTDEQYF. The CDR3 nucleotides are TGTGCCAGCAGCCACCGGGACAGAACGGACGAGCAGTACTTC.

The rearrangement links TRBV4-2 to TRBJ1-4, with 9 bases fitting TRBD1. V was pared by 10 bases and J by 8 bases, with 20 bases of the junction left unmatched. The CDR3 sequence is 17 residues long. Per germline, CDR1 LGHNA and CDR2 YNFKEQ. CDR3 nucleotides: TGTGCCACCCGCGGGCGGGACAGGGCTCTCTTTGGGGAAAAACTGTTTTTT. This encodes CATRGRDRALFGEKLFF.

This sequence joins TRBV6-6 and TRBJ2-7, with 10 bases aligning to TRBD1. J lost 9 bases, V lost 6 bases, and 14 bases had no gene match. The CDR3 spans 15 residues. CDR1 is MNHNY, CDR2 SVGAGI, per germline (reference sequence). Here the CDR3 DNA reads TGTGCCAGCAGCACCGACAGGGGGCTTAGTACTTGGCAGTACTTC. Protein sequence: CASSTDRGLSTWQYF.

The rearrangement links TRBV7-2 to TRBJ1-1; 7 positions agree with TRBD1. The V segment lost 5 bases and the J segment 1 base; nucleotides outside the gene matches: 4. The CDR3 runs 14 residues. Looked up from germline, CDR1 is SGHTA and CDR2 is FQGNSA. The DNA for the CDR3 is TGTGCCAGCAGCCGACAGGGCCCGAACACTGAAGCTTTCTTT. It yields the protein CASSRQGPNTEAFF.

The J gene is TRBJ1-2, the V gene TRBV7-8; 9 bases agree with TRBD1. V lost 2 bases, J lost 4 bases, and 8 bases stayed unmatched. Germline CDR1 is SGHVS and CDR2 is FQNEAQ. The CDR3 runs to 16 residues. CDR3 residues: CASSLTGTGKIYGYTF. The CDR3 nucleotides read TGTGCCAGCAGCTTAACCGGGACAGGGAAGATCTATGGCTACACCTTC.

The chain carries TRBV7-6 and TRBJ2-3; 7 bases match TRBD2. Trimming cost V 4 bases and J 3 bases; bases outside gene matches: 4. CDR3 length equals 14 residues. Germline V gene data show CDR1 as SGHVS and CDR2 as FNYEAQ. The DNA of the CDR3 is TGTGCCAGCAGCTCAGGACTAGGAACAGATACGCAGTATTTT. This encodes CASSSGLGTDTQYF.

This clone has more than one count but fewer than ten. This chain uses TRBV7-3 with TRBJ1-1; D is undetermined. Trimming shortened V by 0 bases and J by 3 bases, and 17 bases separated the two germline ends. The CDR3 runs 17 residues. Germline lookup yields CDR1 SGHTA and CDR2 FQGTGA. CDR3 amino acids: CASSLTEARVGDTEAFF. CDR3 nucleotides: TGTGCCAGCAGCTTAACCGAAGCTCGGGTGGGAGACACTGAAGCTTTCTTT.

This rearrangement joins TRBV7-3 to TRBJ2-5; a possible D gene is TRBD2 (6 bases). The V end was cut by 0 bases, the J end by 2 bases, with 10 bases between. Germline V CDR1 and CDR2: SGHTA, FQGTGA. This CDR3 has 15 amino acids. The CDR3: CASSLTPGRQETQYF. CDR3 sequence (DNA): TGTGCCAGCAGCTTAACGCCAGGGAGGCAAGAGACCCAGTACTTC. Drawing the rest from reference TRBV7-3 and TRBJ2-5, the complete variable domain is GAGVSQTPSNKVTEKGKYVELRCDPISGHTALYWYRQSLGQGPEFLIYFQGTGAADDSGLPNDRFFAVRPEGSVSTLKIQRTERGDSAVYLCASSLTPGRQETQYFGPGTRLLVL.

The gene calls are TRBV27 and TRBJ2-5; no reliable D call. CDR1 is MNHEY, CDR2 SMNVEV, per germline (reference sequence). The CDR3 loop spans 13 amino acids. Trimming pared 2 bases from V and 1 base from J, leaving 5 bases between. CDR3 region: CASSLNGQETQYF. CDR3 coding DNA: TGTGCCAGCAGTTTAAACGGCCAAGAGACCCAGTACTTC.

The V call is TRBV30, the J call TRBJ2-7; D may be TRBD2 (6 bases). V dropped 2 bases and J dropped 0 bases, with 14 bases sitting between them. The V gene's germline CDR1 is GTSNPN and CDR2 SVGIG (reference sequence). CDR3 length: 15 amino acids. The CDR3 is CAWSIGRGDSYEQYF. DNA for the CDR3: TGTGCCTGGAGTATAGGGCGGGGCGACTCCTACGAGCAGTACTTC.

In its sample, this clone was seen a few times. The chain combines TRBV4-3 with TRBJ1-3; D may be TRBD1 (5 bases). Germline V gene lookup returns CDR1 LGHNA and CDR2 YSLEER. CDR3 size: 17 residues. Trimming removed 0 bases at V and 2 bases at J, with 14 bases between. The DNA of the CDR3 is TGCGCCAGCAGCCAAGATGCCTTCCCGGGGGCTGGAAACACCATATATTTT. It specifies CASSQDAFPGAGNTIYF.

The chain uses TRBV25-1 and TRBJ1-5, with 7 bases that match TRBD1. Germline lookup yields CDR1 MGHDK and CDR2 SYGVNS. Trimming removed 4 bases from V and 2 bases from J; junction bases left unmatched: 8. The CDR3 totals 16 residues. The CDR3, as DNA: TGTGCCAGCAGTGTACCTCCGGGACAGTGCAATCAGCCCCAGCATTTT. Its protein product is CASSVPPGQCNQPQHF. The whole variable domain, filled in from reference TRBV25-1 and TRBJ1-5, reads EADIYQTPRYLVIGTGKKITLECSQTMGHDKMYWYQQDPGMELHLIHYSYGVNSTEKGDLSSESTVSRIRTEHFPLTLESARPSHTSQYLCASSVPPGQCNQPQHFGDGTRLSIL.

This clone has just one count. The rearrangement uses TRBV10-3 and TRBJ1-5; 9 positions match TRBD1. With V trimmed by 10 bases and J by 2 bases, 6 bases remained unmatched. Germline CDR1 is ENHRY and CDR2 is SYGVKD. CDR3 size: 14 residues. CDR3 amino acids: CATQTGGGNQPQHF. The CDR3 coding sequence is TGTGCCACCCAGACAGGGGGAGGCAATCAGCCCCAGCATTTT.